This note documents a single T cell receptor (beta chain) sequence. Antigen unknown. This sample stems from a study of T cell responses to AZD1222 COVID-19 vaccine. Study overall: Pooled samples include second doses given at about 4 or 12 weeks. Whole-study findings and limits: Spike-spanning, vaccine-associated CD4 TCRs were dominant at 160-218 and 743-854. Scientists sampled the repertoires only once the peak T cell response had passed.

The CDR3 contains 15 residues. Looked up from germline, CDR1 is LNHDA and CDR2 is SQIVND (reference sequence). The V end lost 6 bases, the J end lost 2 bases, and 14 bases lay between the germline ends. Produced via immunoSEQ multiplex PCR; TCRdb's table is partial and in-frame only. The table lists around 99,000 clones, approximately 90% of them singletons. Specimen: peripheral blood, collected on day 0 of AZD1222 vaccination. The rearrangement links TRBV19 to TRBJ1-5, with a possible D match to TRBD1 (6 bases). The receptor's source is an adult in good health. The CDR3 nucleotides read TGTGCCAGTAGCTTGACGGGACAACGCAATCAGCCCCAGCATTTT. This codes for CASSLTGQRNQPQHF.